Below, 31 T cell receptor beta chains from the same sample are listed, as sequenced in a study of blood T cells in healthy people across ages. A second PCR, run for about 6 to 12 cycles, used a sample-barcoded 5' primer plus a J-beta primer mix. From the 5' RACE reads, TCRdb called clonotypes with MiXCR, one entry per CDR3 protein. The sample lists fewer than 750,000 distinct CDR3 sequences; around 52% were seen once. Sequenced input: blood. Receptors were obtained from an elderly woman in good health.

This clonotype was picked up one time. This chain uses TRBV29-1 with TRBJ2-1, with D perhaps TRBD1 or TRBD2 (5 bases each). The length of the CDR3 is 13 residues. Looked up from germline, CDR1 is SQVTM and CDR2 is ANQGSEA. V was trimmed by 7 bases and J by 8 bases, leaving 18 bases between them. DNA of the CDR3: TGCAGCGCTGAGGGGCCCCTCAGTCATGAGCAGTTCTTC. Protein sequence: CSAEGPLSHEQFF.

The chain joins TRBV6-5 to TRBJ1-5; TRBD1 agrees at 7 bases. The trim removed 4 bases at V and 0 bases at J, leaving 6 bases unmatched. Germline CDR1 reads MNHEY; CDR2 reads SVGAGI. The CDR3 extends over 16 amino acids. CDR3 protein: CASSSGTVTSNQPQHF. CDR3 DNA sequence: TGTGCCAGCAGTTCGGGGACAGTCACTAGCAATCAGCCCCAGCATTTT.

This chain links TRBV24-1 with TRBJ1-1; D gene unclear. V lost 0 bases to trimming and J lost 4 bases, with 2 bases between them. The CDR3 extends over 12 amino acids. The germline gives CDR1 KGHDR, CDR2 SFDVKD. The CDR3 DNA follows: TGTGCCACCAGTGATTTGGGCACTGAAGCTTTCTTT. Its protein is CATSDLGTEAFF.

The table lists this clonotype with many counts. The chain recombines TRBV5-1 with TRBJ2-7; TRBD1 agrees at 7 bases. This CDR3 is 14 amino acids long. V lost 4 bases and J lost 2; bases outside the gene matches: 6. In germline, CDR1 is SGHRS, CDR2 YFSETQ. The CDR3 here is CASSDPGQTYEQYF. The CDR3 DNA sequence: TGCGCCAGCAGCGACCCGGGACAGACCTACGAGCAGTACTTC.

The chain links TRBV25-1 to TRBJ2-7; D might be TRBD1 (5 bases). V was pared by 6 bases and J by 0 bases, with 12 bases between. The CDR3 consists of 14 residues. Germline V gene lookup returns CDR1 MGHDK and CDR2 SYGVNS. The CDR3 DNA reads as TGTGCCAGCAGGGGCACAGGAGACTCCTACGAGCAGTACTTC. This gives the protein CASRGTGDSYEQYF.

The chain links TRBV30 to TRBJ2-7; D may be TRBD1 or TRBD2 (6 bases each). The J call may be mistaken, given a closer DNA end match to TRBJ2-5. This CDR3 contains 14 residues. CDR1 GTSNPN and CDR2 SVGIG come from the germline V gene (reference sequence). This CDR3 is CAWSDRPEGGTQYF. The DNA for the CDR3 is TGTGCCTGGAGTGATCGCCCGGAGGGGGGGACCCAGTACTTC.

The gene calls are TRBV11-2 and TRBJ1-5; 9 bases map to TRBD1. The V gene's germline CDR1 is SGHAT and CDR2 FQNNGV. The ends lost 3 bases at V and 4 bases at J; junction bases unmatched: 7. There are 16 residues in the CDR3. The CDR3 DNA is TGTGCCAGCAGCTTTGGCCGGACAGGGGAGAATCAGCCCCAGCATTTT. This sequence encodes CASSFGRTGENQPQHF.

V is TRBV2 and J is TRBJ2-4; D is tentatively TRBD1 or TRBD2 (6 bases each). The DNA end is a closer match to TRBJ2-7, so the J assignment may be wrong. The CDR3 sequence is 14 residues long. Per germline, CDR1 SNHLY and CDR2 FYNNEI. The CDR3 region is CASRSERGAYEQYF. The CDR3 DNA follows: TGTGCCAGCAGGTCAGAAAGGGGGGCCTACGAGCAGTACTTC.

V usage is TRBV7-3 and J usage is TRBJ1-5; D not certain. Looked up from germline, CDR1 is SGHTA and CDR2 is FQGTGA. CDR3 size: 16 residues. Trimming cost V 2 bases and J 0 bases, with 11 bases left between them. In DNA form, the CDR3 reads TGTGCCAGCAGCTTAGTTGGAACCTATAGCAATCAGCCCCAGCATTTT. Translating gives CASSLVGTYSNQPQHF. Supplemented by reference TRBV7-3 and TRBJ1-5, the full variable domain reads GAGVSQTPSNKVTEKGKYVELRCDPISGHTALYWYRQSLGQGPEFLIYFQGTGAADDSGLPNDRFFAVRPEGSVSTLKIQRTERGDSAVYLCASSLVGTYSNQPQHFGDGTRLSIL.

This clonotype was detected only once. One junction end does not reproduce the germline sequence, and a read error may be involved. The chain links TRBV3-1 to TRBJ2-3; TRBD2 matches at 12 bases. The germline CDR1 and CDR2 sequences are LGHDT and YNNKEL (reference sequence). The CDR3 has 16 residues. The DNA of the CDR3 is TGTGTCAGCAGCCTCTGGACTAGCGGGGACACAGATACGCAGTATTTT. Translation gives CVSSLWTSGDTDTQYF.

This clonotype was counted many times. CDR3 amino acids: CASSQDRWGGLAGVREQYF. DNA of the CDR3: TGCGCCAGCAGCCAAGATAGGTGGGGTGGACTAGCGGGAGTAAGAGAGCAGTACTTC. The chain combines TRBV4-1 with TRBJ2-7; TRBD2 aligns across 13 bases. V shed 0 bases and J 7 bases; nucleotides not matched to a gene: 15. From germline, CDR1 is MGHRA and CDR2 YSYEKL. The CDR3 extends over 19 amino acids.

Concerning this clonotype itself: A much bigger clone sits one base away, suggesting this may be a read error. The J gene is TRBJ2-1, the V gene TRBV7-6; TRBD2 agrees at 7 bases. The CDR3 loop spans 15 amino acids. Germline CDR1 and CDR2: SGHVS and FNYEAQ. The CDR3 sequence: CASSSGGSVYNKQFF. The CDR3, as DNA: TGTGCCAGCAGCTCGGGGGGTAGCGTCTACAATAAGCAGTTCTTC.

This clonotype was detected ten times or more. The CDR3 reads CASSQEGAAGTDTQYF. In nucleotides, the CDR3 is TGCGCCAGCAGCCAAGAGGGAGCCGCTGGCACAGATACGCAGTATTTT. This rearrangement joins TRBV4-1 to TRBJ2-3; tentative D call: TRBD2 (5 bases). The CDR3 covers 16 residues. The germline gives CDR1 MGHRA, CDR2 YSYEKL. V shed 0 bases and J shed 1 base, with 11 bases lying between them.

This clonotype showed up just a few times. V and J are TRBV5-1 and TRBJ2-3, with TRBD2 identical over 8 bases. This CDR3 region has 16 residues. The V gene end was trimmed by 4 bases and the J gene end by 0 bases; junction bases not matched to a gene: 7. The germline gives CDR1 SGHRS, CDR2 YFSETQ. The CDR3 spells CASSPGLVLSTDTQYF. In nucleotides, the CDR3 is TGCGCCAGCAGCCCGGGACTAGTCCTCAGCACAGATACGCAGTATTTT.

This clonotype appeared many times. The rearrangement joins TRBV6-5 to TRBJ2-3, with 7 bases aligning to TRBD2. The CDR3 loop spans 16 amino acids. Looked up from germline, CDR1 is MNHEY and CDR2 is SVGAGI. The V gene end was trimmed by 6 bases and the J gene end by 5 bases; junction bases not matched to a gene: 14. CDR3 in DNA: TGTGCCAGCAGCCCCTTTGGGGGGAGGGGAAGAGATACGCAGTATTTT. Translated, it gives CASSPFGGRGRDTQYF.

This clonotype has a count of ten or more. This chain joins TRBV3-1 and TRBJ2-7; TRBD1 matches 10 bases. The CDR3 spans 14 residues. Germline V gene sequence: CDR1 LGHDT, CDR2 YNNKEL (reference sequence). Germline trimming cut 1 base from V and 4 bases from J; bases unmatched to any gene: 1. The CDR3 sequence is CASSQGTGGYEQYF. CDR3 coding DNA: TGTGCCAGCAGCCAAGGGACAGGGGGATACGAGCAGTACTTC.

There are a few counts of this clonotype. The rearrangement uses TRBV9 and TRBJ2-1, with D maybe TRBD2 (6 bases). The V gene lost 4 bases and the J gene lost 0 bases, with 14 bases spanning the gap. CDR1 and CDR2 (germline): SGDLS, YYNGEE. There are 16 residues in the CDR3. CDR3 sequence reads: CASSPSGARSYNEQFF. CDR3 nucleotides: TGTGCCAGCAGCCCTTCGGGAGCCCGCTCCTACAATGAGCAGTTCTTC.

The rearrangement links TRBV4-1 to TRBJ2-7; TRBD2 matches at 8 bases. CDR1 and CDR2 (germline): MGHRA, YSYEKL. The CDR3 totals 17 residues. J lost 1 base, V lost 4 bases, and 12 bases had no gene match. The CDR3 sequence is CASSRNPSPGGSYEQYF. For the CDR3, the DNA is TGCGCCAGCAGCCGAAACCCAAGTCCGGGGGGGTCCTACGAGCAGTACTTC.

V is TRBV7-3 and J is TRBJ2-3, with D possibly matching TRBD2 (5 bases). The V and J ends lost 5 bases and 11 bases respectively, with 17 bases between them. The germline V gene has CDR1 SGHTA and CDR2 FQGTGA. The CDR3 consists of 13 residues. CDR3 in amino acids: CASSPSEGQRQYF. The CDR3 DNA reads as TGTGCCAGCAGCCCATCTGAGGGCCAGAGGCAGTATTTT.

Regarding this clonotype: A read error is possible here, since a much larger clone lies one base away. This chain joins TRBV2 and TRBJ2-6, with D perhaps given as TRBD1 or TRBD2 (5 bases each). Germline V gives CDR1 SNHLY, CDR2 FYNNEI. The CDR3 is 13 residues long. In DNA form, the CDR3 reads TGTGCCAGCATGGACTCTGGGGCCCACGTCCTGACTTTC. It is translated as CASMDSGAHVLTF.

This clonotype was counted a few times. The chain recombines TRBV2 with TRBJ2-3, with D unresolved. Germline values: CDR1 SNHLY, CDR2 FYNNEI. The CDR3 runs to 12 residues. Trimming took off 6 bases at V and 2 bases at J, with 6 bases between the two ends. As DNA, the CDR3 is TGTGCCAGCAGAGTTACCACAGATACGCAGTATTTT. Protein: CASRVTTDTQYF.

The table lists this clonotype with many counts. The genes are TRBV2 and TRBJ1-2; D remains unclear. V lost 3 bases to trimming and J lost 1 base, with 6 bases between them. Looked up from germline, CDR1 is SNHLY and CDR2 is FYNNEI. The CDR3 contains 13 residues. Written as DNA, the CDR3 is TGTGCCAGCAGTGATCAGCGTAACTATGGCTACACCTTC. It specifies CASSDQRNYGYTF. Using reference TRBV2 and TRBJ1-2 for the parts outside the CDR3, the full variable domain is EPEVTQTPSHQVTQMGQEVILRCVPISNHLYFYWYRQILGQKVEFLVSFYNNEISEKSEIFDDQFSVERPDGSNFTLKIRSTKLEDSAMYFCASSDQRNYGYTFGSGTRLTVV.

Comment on this clonotype: This may be a read error: a much more frequent sequence differs by one nucleotide. The rearrangement joins TRBV7-3 to TRBJ2-1, with TRBD1 as a possible D gene (6 bases). V dropped 8 bases and J dropped 4 bases, with 18 bases sitting between them. This CDR3 spans 15 amino acids. Germline V gives CDR1 SGHTA, CDR2 FQGTGA. CDR3 region: CASGEGTRVYNEQFF. The CDR3 nucleotides read TGTGCCAGCGGCGAAGGGACAAGAGTTTACAATGAGCAGTTCTTC.

This clonotype was counted ten times or more. The CDR3 spells CASSTTRREQFF. CDR3 sequence (DNA): TGTGCCAGCAGCACTACTAGACGGGAGCAGTTCTTC. The rearrangement uses TRBV7-2 and TRBJ2-1, with a possible D match to TRBD2 (5 bases). Germline CDR1 and CDR2: SGHTA and FQGNSA. Trimming pared 5 bases from V and 10 bases from J, leaving 12 bases between. This CDR3 contains 12 residues.

This clonotype was detected many times. CDR3 sequence reads: CASSFSGNKETQYF. The CDR3 DNA reads TGTGCCAGCAGTTTCAGCGGGAACAAAGAGACCCAGTACTTC. This chain links TRBV28 with TRBJ2-5; 7 nucleotides match TRBD2. The CDR3 length is 14 residues. The germline gives CDR1 MDHEN, CDR2 SYDVKM. With V trimmed by 3 bases and J by 3 bases, 4 bases remained unmatched.

The genes are TRBV9 and TRBJ2-5; D is perhaps TRBD2 (6 bases). The V gene lost 4 bases and the J gene lost 1 base, with 14 bases spanning the gap. Germline loops: CDR1 SGDLS, CDR2 YYNGEE. The CDR3 is made up of 15 amino acids. CDR3 amino acids: CASSSTAGFQETQYF. The DNA for the CDR3 is TGTGCCAGCAGCTCTACCGCGGGGTTCCAAGAGACCCAGTACTTC.

The V gene is TRBV5-1, the J gene TRBJ2-3, with D hard to call. The germline CDR1 and CDR2 sequences are SGHRS and YFSETQ. V was trimmed by 3 bases and J by 1 base, leaving 6 bases between them. This CDR3 has 13 residues. For the CDR3, the DNA is TGCGCCAGCAGCTGGGAAGGCACAGATACGCAGTATTTT. Translation: CASSWEGTDTQYF.

CDR3 nucleotides: TGTGCCAGCATCACCGGGACATCTTACACCGGGGAGCTGTTTTTT. This codes for CASITGTSYTGELFF. V is TRBV2 and J is TRBJ2-2; TRBD1 might be the D (6 bases). There are 15 residues in the CDR3. Trimming shortened V by 7 bases and J by 3 bases, and 15 bases separated the two germline ends. Germline loops: CDR1 SNHLY, CDR2 FYNNEI.

This rearrangement joins TRBV12-3 or TRBV12-4 to TRBJ2-7, with TRBD2 identical over 13 bases. J lost 5 bases, V lost 3 bases, and 10 bases had no gene match. The CDR3 is made up of 17 amino acids. The CDR3 here is CASSLWSILAGGHEQYF. The CDR3 DNA is TGTGCCAGCAGTTTGTGGAGTATACTAGCGGGAGGGCACGAGCAGTACTTC.

The chain couples TRBV9 to TRBJ2-3; 8 bases agree with TRBD2. V was pared by 1 base and J by 6 bases, with 7 bases of the junction left unmatched. Germline assignment: CDR1 SGDLS and CDR2 YYNGEE. The CDR3 loop spans 15 amino acids. CDR3 sequence: CASSVRGLGTDTQYF. The CDR3 DNA follows: TGTGCCAGCAGCGTAAGGGGACTAGGAACGGATACGCAGTATTTT.

Here the CDR3 reads CSVVGEGSSYEQYF. As DNA, the CDR3 is TGCAGCGTTGTTGGAGAGGGGAGCTCCTACGAGCAGTACTTC. V and J are TRBV29-1 and TRBJ2-7, with D possibly called TRBD1 or TRBD2 (5 bases each). The CDR3 has 14 amino acids. Germline V CDR1 and CDR2: SQVTM, ANQGSEA. The V gene lost 4 bases and the J gene lost 0 bases, with 13 bases spanning the gap.